This TCR beta chain was identified during a study of blood T cells in healthy people across ages. The V gene lost 4 bases and the J gene lost 0 bases, with 13 bases spanning the gap. This CDR3 contains 15 residues. Germline assignment: CDR1 SGHKS and CDR2 YYEKEE (reference sequence). This clonotype appeared a few times. Alongside a J-beta primer mix, a sample-barcoded 5' primer served in a second PCR lasting roughly 7 to 11 cycles. MiXCR, applied by TCRdb to the 5' RACE reads, yields one record per CDR3 protein. The sample yields some 1,800,000 distinct CDR3 sequences, about two fifths seen once. The source of this sequence is a human donor in good health. The sequencing input was blood. The chain has TRBV5-5 and TRBJ1-2; D uncertain. CDR3 nucleotides: TGTGCCAGCAGCCCGACGGCGGACCCTAACTATGGCTACACCTTC. Translation gives CASSPTADPNYGYTF.